Sequencing of this T cell receptor (beta chain) was carried out in a study of T-cell memory formation after mild COVID-19. General study results and limits: Mainly in CM and EM were contracting CD4+ clones; CD8+ were in EMRA. What remained unconfirmed was the SARS-CoV-2 specificity of second-wave clones peaking on day 37. Clones contracting across day 15 to 85 had a balanced CD4/CD8 profile; later expanding clones leaned CD4+.

The 5'RACE method, run with constant-segment primers, produced TCR alpha and TCR beta cDNA libraries (carrying sample barcodes and UMIs). Using its own MiXCR run on the 5' RACE reads, TCRdb lists one record per CDR3 protein. The sample carries more than 150,000 distinct CDR3 sequences, approximately 17% recorded once. This clonotype was counted at least ten times. Its cognate antigen is unknown. Trimming cost V 2 bases and J 10 bases, with 23 bases left between them. This CDR3 is built from 16 residues. The germline CDR1 and CDR2 sequences are MGHRA and YSYEKL. V gene TRBV4-1 combines with J gene TRBJ1-2; D is unresolved. The sequenced sample was PBMCs or a T cell subset sorted from them (not recorded which). The sequence was obtained from a man younger than 30 who had mild COVID-19 (a few samples of this study predate the infection). Cell type and time point are not known. The CDR3 sequence: CASSQRSRGGREDYTF. As DNA, the CDR3 is TGCGCCAGCAGCCAACGGAGTCGTGGCGGTAGGGAGGACTACACCTTC.